The 8 T cell receptor beta chains reported below all come from one sample, sequenced in a study of OX40 agonist ivuxolimab in advanced cancers. Profiled with immunoSEQ multiplex PCR; TCRdb holds only in-frame clones, not every one. The sample includes some 86,000 clones, about 90% of them seen just once. The sequenced sample was CD4+ or CD8+ T cells sorted from blood, obtained in a trial of the OX40 agonist ivuxolimab. The receptor set was obtained from an adult with an advanced solid tumor such as melanoma, head and neck, liver or kidney cancer.

The chain employs TRBV28 and TRBJ2-5, with D uncertain. Germline values: CDR1 MDHEN, CDR2 SYDVKM. This CDR3 region has 13 residues. The V end was cut by 2 bases, the J end by 0 bases, with 4 bases between. CDR3 in amino acids: CASSLGHQETQYF. The CDR3 region has the DNA TGTGCCAGCAGTTTAGGACACCAAGAGACCCAGTACTTC.

V gene TRBV9 combines with J gene TRBJ2-3, with 8 bases that match TRBD2. The V segment lost 2 bases and the J segment 8 bases; nucleotides outside the gene matches: 19. CDR3 length: 18 residues. CDR1 is SGDLS, CDR2 YYNGEE, per germline. CDR3 DNA: TGTGCCAGCAGCGTCCACGGAAGCGGGAGAGGAGGGAAAGTTACGCAGTATTTT. As protein: CASSVHGSGRGGKVTQYF.

The V gene is TRBV30, the J gene TRBJ1-5; D is undetermined. Trimming left V 3 bases short and J 0 bases short, with 15 bases between. Per the germline V gene, CDR1 is GTSNPN and CDR2 is SVGIG (reference sequence). The CDR3 is 16 amino acids. CDR3 DNA: TGTGCCTGGAGCGACCCGACGGGGATTAGCAATCAGCCCCAGCATTTT. Encoded protein: CAWSDPTGISNQPQHF.

Only one count was recorded for this clone. The genes are TRBV6-1 and TRBJ2-7; no definite D call. Trimming cost V 7 bases and J 0 bases, with 7 bases left between them. CDR1 MNHNS and CDR2 SASEGT come from the germline V gene. The CDR3 spans 12 residues. DNA for the CDR3: TGTGCCAGCACAGTTAGCTCCTACGAGCAGTACTTC. Encoded protein: CASTVSSYEQYF.

V gene TRBV7-9 combines with J gene TRBJ2-7, with D unresolved. Per the germline V gene, CDR1 is SEHNR and CDR2 is FQNEAQ (reference sequence). With 1 base removed from V and 2 bases from J, the gap between germline ends came to 12 bases. The CDR3 runs to 15 residues. The CDR3 reads CASSLVSGRTYEQYF. The CDR3, as DNA: TGTGCCAGCAGCTTAGTGTCAGGCCGAACCTACGAGCAGTACTTC.

The gene calls are TRBV2 and TRBJ2-7; D is unresolved. Trimming took off 2 bases at V and 2 bases at J, with 10 bases between the two ends. This CDR3 spans 14 amino acids. Germline CDR1 is SNHLY and CDR2 is FYNNEI. The CDR3 protein is CASSEWAFTYEQYF. CDR3 bases: TGTGCCAGCAGTGAATGGGCATTCACCTACGAGCAGTACTTC.

This rearrangement joins TRBV10-3 to TRBJ1-5; D gene uncertain. Germline assignment: CDR1 ENHRY and CDR2 SYGVKD. V dropped 0 bases and J dropped 4 bases, with 7 bases sitting between them. This CDR3 contains 14 residues. The CDR3 DNA sequence: TGTGCCATCAGTGAGTCGGGAGGAAATCAGCCCCAGCATTTT. It specifies CAISESGGNQPQHF.

V usage is TRBV28 and J usage is TRBJ2-1; tentatively, D is TRBD2 (6 bases). CDR1 and CDR2 from the germline V gene are MDHEN and SYDVKM. The V gene lost 5 bases and the J gene lost 5 bases, with 16 bases spanning the gap. This CDR3 region has 15 residues. CDR3 in DNA: TGTGCCAGCAGTCCCCTCCGGGACTGGGACAATGAGCAGTTCTTC. Its translation: CASSPLRDWDNEQFF.